This entry concerns a single TCR beta chain. Using immunoSEQ multiplex PCR, the repertoire was profiled, and TCRdb retains in-frame clones only, with some absent. The profile covers about 330,000 clones, with around 90% appearing a single time and about 1.2% taken by the ten largest. This record comes from a study of cytomegalovirus exposure and HLA in healthy donors. This CDR3 has 17 amino acids. The junction had 10 bases not matched to a gene; V was cut back by 0 bases and J by 9 bases. The germline V gene encodes CDR1 SNHLY and CDR2 FYNNEI. This receptor was taken from a woman aged 30 to 39 in good health and CMV-seropositive. Input material: PBMCs. The chain recombines TRBV2 with TRBJ2-1, with 11 bases that match TRBD2. DNA of the CDR3: TGTGCCAGCAGTGAAGCCCGACTAGCGGGGCGGCTTTTTGAGCAGTTCTTC. Its protein product is CASSEARLAGRLFEQFF.